A selection of T cell receptor beta chains follows, all from one sample in a study of Graves' ophthalmopathy and Graves' hyperthyroidism. Via MiXCR, TCRdb re-called the multiplex PCR reads, giving one row per CDR3 protein. The sample consists of roughly 350,000 distinct CDR3 sequences, 17% of them appearing once. Sequencing used peripheral blood. The origin of the receptors is an adult woman with stable Graves' hyperthyroidism. CDR3s include the opening cysteine and the closing phenylalanine or tryptophan. A D gene is named only where the DNA matches it firmly. A clone size is listed for some rows: how often the clone was seen (once, few, many), or a class if it is expanded.

clone size	V gene	J gene	D gene	CDR3 DNA	CDR3 protein
NA	TRBV18	TRBJ2-7	NA	TGTGCCAGCTCACTAGACAGCAGAGCAAATATCGAGCAGTACTTC	CASSLDSRANIEQYF
many	TRBV6-1	TRBJ2-5	NA	TGTGCCAGCAGTGAGCAAAAACAAGAGACCCAGTACTTC	CASSEQKQETQYF
many	TRBV12-3/TRBV12-4	TRBJ1-2	TRBD1	TGTGCCAGCAGTTTAGCGCTACGAAGGACAGGGGTTGGCTACACCTTC	CASSLALRRTGVGYTF
many	TRBV20-1	TRBJ1-2	NA	TGCAGTGCTAGCTTACACAGGGAGAGCTATGGCTACACCTTC	CSASLHRESYGYTF
many	TRBV12-3/TRBV12-4	TRBJ2-7	TRBD1	TGTGCCAGCAGTGCCTCGAGACAGGGTCACGAGCAGTACTTC	CASSASRQGHEQYF
few	TRBV18	TRBJ2-2	NA	TGTGCCAGCTCACTTTATGCCAGGAACACCGGGGAGCTGTTTTTT	CASSLYARNTGELFF
many	TRBV24-1	TRBJ1-2	NA	TGTGCCACCAGTGATCCCTGGACAGAACGAGGCTACACCTTC	CATSDPWTERGYTF
once	TRBV15	TRBJ1-2	TRBD1	TGTGCCACCAGCAGAGACCTGACAGGGGTCTTCTATGGCTACACCTTC	CATSRDLTGVFYGYTF
NA	TRBV6-2/TRBV6-3	TRBJ1-2	NA	TGTGCCAGCAGTTTCCCCCCTGAACCCTACTATGGCTACACCTTC	CASSFPPEPYYGYTF
NA	TRBV30	TRBJ2-7	TRBD1	TGTGCCTGGGATCGACAGGGCGAGCAGTACTTC	CAWDRQGEQYF
NA	TRBV30	TRBJ2-7	NA	TGTGCCTGGAATAGGATTGGCCAGGGAGCCTACGAGCAGTACTTC	CAWNRIGQGAYEQYF
many	TRBV5-8	TRBJ1-5	TRBD1	TGTGCCAGCAGCTTGGGCGGCAGGGGGCATCAGCCCCAGCATTTT	CASSLGGRGHQPQHF
many	TRBV7-3	TRBJ1-3	NA	TGTGCCAGCAGCTTAATTAGGTCGAGGGCTGGCATGGCTGGAAACACCATATATTTT	CASSLIRSRAGMAGNTIYF
many	TRBV6-1	TRBJ2-5	TRBD2	TGTGCCAGCAGGGGAGCGGGAGGCCGGCAAGAGACCCAGTACTTC	CASRGAGGRQETQYF
many	TRBV12-3/TRBV12-4	TRBJ2-7	NA	TGTGCCAGCAGCCAATTCGGGTACGAGCAGTACTTC	CASSQFGYEQYF